This TCR beta chain comes out of a study of T cells in Graves' hyperthyroidism and ophthalmopathy. Study-wide results and limits: The model predicted ophthalmopathy a median roughly six months before onset.

Graves' hyperthyroidism was deemed stable given no ophthalmopathy progression within 18 months. Not enrolled were patients with uncontrolled infection, other autoimmune disease, pregnancy or lactation. Diagnosis relied on clinical symptoms, serum thyroxine and TRAb, thyroid ultrasound and orbital computed tomography. CDR1 and CDR2 from the germline V gene are LNHDA and SQIVND (reference sequence). The CDR3 sequence is 14 residues long. Trimming removed 5 bases from V and 0 bases from J, with 10 bases in between. RNA transcripts served as the template for amplifying TCR beta CDR3 regions. The primer set for the first-round RT-PCR of the TCR CDR3 was HTBI. MiXCR, applied by TCRdb to the multiplex PCR reads, yields one record per CDR3 protein. Among approximately 330,000 distinct CDR3 sequences, about 20% were seen once, and the ten largest hold about 49%. This clonotype has at least ten counts. Its antigen is not known.

The sample consisted of blood. The TCR sequence derives from a woman aged 45 to 65 with Graves' hyperthyroidism. The V gene is TRBV19, the J gene TRBJ1-1; no reliable D call. The CDR3 DNA reads TGTGCCAGTAGTTATTGGGCGGTGAACACTGAAGCTTTCTTT. It translates to CASSYWAVNTEAFF. Variable domain in full (rest from reference TRBV19 and TRBJ1-1): DGGITQSPKYLFRKEGQNVTLSCEQNLNHDAMYWYRQDPGQGLRLIYYSQIVNDFQKGDIAEGYSVSREKKESFPLTVTSAQKNPTAFYLCASSYWAVNTEAFFGQGTRLTVV.